Below are 21 T cell receptor beta chains sequenced from a single sample in a study of cytomegalovirus exposure and HLA in healthy donors. The PCR employed 60 Vbeta primers together with 13 Jbeta primers. TCRdb's copy holds only in-frame clones and misses some; the assay was immunoSEQ multiplex PCR. The sample contains about 200,000 clones, roughly 80% of which appear only once. Sequencing was carried out using PBMCs. These receptors came from a man aged 30 to 39 in good health and CMV-seronegative.

The chain is built from TRBV7-8 and TRBJ1-2; D not certain. CDR3 size: 14 residues. CDR1 and CDR2 from the germline V gene are SGHVS and FQNEAQ. V dropped 4 bases and J dropped 2 bases, with 11 bases sitting between them. In DNA form, the CDR3 reads TGTGCCAGCAGCTCAGGAAGTCAGAACTATGGCTACACCTTC. Its translation: CASSSGSQNYGYTF.

A word on this clone: A read error may produce the germline difference seen at one junction end. The chain recombines TRBV7-7 with TRBJ2-2; no definite D call. CDR1 is SSHAT and CDR2 is FNYEAQ in the germline V gene (reference sequence). This CDR3 is built from 12 residues. CDR3 in DNA: TGTGCTAGCAGCTCCCTAGCCGGGGAGCTGTTTTTT. Its protein product is CASSSLAGELFF. Drawing the rest from reference TRBV7-7 and TRBJ2-2, the complete variable domain is GAGVSQSPRYKVTKRGQDVTLRCDPISSHATLYWYQQALGQGPEFLTYFNYEAQPDKSGLPSDRFSAERPEGSISTLTIQRTEQRDSAMYRCASSSLAGELFFGEGSRLTVL.

Only a few counts were recorded for this clone. The chain uses TRBV19 and TRBJ1-2, with 10 nucleotides matching TRBD1. Germline trimming cut 6 bases from V and 5 bases from J; bases unmatched to any gene: 9. Germline CDR1 is LNHDA and CDR2 is SQIVND (reference sequence). The length of the CDR3 is 15 residues. The CDR3 DNA reads TGTGCCAGTAGAACCCCCCCGGGACAGGGGTATGGCTACACCTTC. Translation: CASRTPPGQGYGYTF.

This clone appeared a single time. The chain employs TRBV4-1 and TRBJ2-7; 10 bases agree with TRBD1. J gave up 3 bases and V 2 bases, and 4 bases lay outside the gene matches. This CDR3 comprises 15 residues. Germline CDR1 and CDR2: MGHRA and YSYEKL. CDR3 bases: TGCGCCAGCAGCCAACCGGACAGGGGGATCTACGAGCAGTACTTC. It specifies CASSQPDRGIYEQYF.

V is TRBV5-4 and J is TRBJ2-4, with 11 bases fitting TRBD2. J was trimmed by 7 bases and V by 0 bases; bases with no gene match: 6. The CDR3 length is 16 residues. In germline, CDR1 is SGHNT, CDR2 YYREEE (reference sequence). The CDR3 here is CASSLGVAGGRNIQYF. The CDR3 bases are TGTGCCAGCAGCTTGGGGGTAGCGGGGGGGAGGAACATTCAGTACTTC. The whole variable domain, filled in from reference TRBV5-4 and TRBJ2-4, reads ETGVTQSPTHLIKTRGQQVTLRCSSQSGHNTVSWYQQALGQGPQFIFQYYREEENGRGNFPPRFSGLQFPNYSSELNVNALELDDSALYLCASSLGVAGGRNIQYFGAGTRLSVL.

The CDR3 here is CAISERDSYNEQFF. CDR3 DNA sequence: TGTGCCATCAGTGAGCGGGACTCCTACAATGAGCAGTTCTTC. The rearrangement joins TRBV10-3 to TRBJ2-1; D possibly corresponds to TRBD2 (5 bases). CDR1 ENHRY and CDR2 SYGVKD come from the germline V gene. The CDR3 totals 14 residues. V was shortened by 2 bases and J by 0 bases, with 5 bases between the two germline ends.

This sequence joins TRBV27 and TRBJ2-1, with TRBD1 matching 9 bases. The CDR3 runs 14 residues. Germline CDR1 and CDR2: MNHEY and SMNVEV (reference sequence). The V segment lost 7 bases and the J segment 2 bases; nucleotides outside the gene matches: 3. This CDR3 is CASTGTGTYNEQFF. The DNA for the CDR3 is TGTGCCAGCACAGGGACAGGGACCTACAATGAGCAGTTCTTC.

The chain joins TRBV5-4 to TRBJ2-1, with TRBD1 matching 8 bases. In germline, CDR1 is SGHNT, CDR2 YYREEE (reference sequence). The V gene end was trimmed by 4 bases and the J gene end by 8 bases; junction bases not matched to a gene: 5. The CDR3 extends over 13 amino acids. CDR3 residues: CASSPGQVHEQFF. In nucleotides, the CDR3 is TGTGCCAGCAGCCCGGGACAGGTCCATGAGCAGTTCTTC.

The chain employs TRBV5-1 and TRBJ1-6; 8 nucleotides match TRBD1. The ends lost 4 bases at V and 8 bases at J; junction bases unmatched: 5. The CDR3 length is 14 residues. Germline V lookup: CDR1 SGHRS, CDR2 YFSETQ. This CDR3 reads CASSTGQEYSPLHF. The CDR3 bases are TGCGCCAGCAGCACGGGACAGGAATATTCACCCCTCCACTTT.

This rearrangement joins TRBV11-2 to TRBJ1-1; 8 nucleotides match TRBD1. CDR1 SGHAT and CDR2 FQNNGV come from the germline V gene. V trimming: 5 bases; J trimming: 4 bases; junction bases outside the gene matches: 3. The CDR3 length is 13 residues. The CDR3 region has the DNA TGTGCCAGCAGCAACACAGGGGGCACTGAAGCTTTCTTT. This gives the protein CASSNTGGTEAFF.

A few counts support this clone. A junction boundary mismatches the germline segment, possibly from a read error. The genes are TRBV7-3 and TRBJ2-6, with 7 bases matching TRBD1. Germline values: CDR1 SGHTA, CDR2 FQGTGA. This CDR3 has 16 residues. The CDR3 spells CASSGRQGSGASVLTF. DNA for the CDR3: TGTGCCAGCAGCGGACGACAGGGCTCTGGGGCCAGCGTCCTGACTTTC. Combining the CDR3 with reference TRBV7-3 and TRBJ2-6 gives the whole variable domain GAGVSQTPSNKVTEKGKYVELRCDPISGHTALYWYRQSLGQGPEFLIYFQGTGAADDSGLPNDRFFAVRPEGSVSTLKIQRTERGDSAVYLCASSGRQGSGASVLTFGAGSRLTVL.

This clone was observed a handful of times. This rearrangement joins TRBV7-3 to TRBJ2-3; TRBD2 is a possible D gene (5 bases). The CDR3 is 11 residues long. The germline gives CDR1 SGHTA, CDR2 FQGTGA. V was clipped by 8 bases and J by 6 bases, with 9 bases between them. In nucleotides, the CDR3 is TGTGCCAGCGGAGTAGCGGATACGCAGTATTTT. Translation: CASGVADTQYF.

The CDR3 bases are TGTGCCAGCAGGGAGGTAGGCAATCAGCCCCAGCATTTT. Protein: CASREVGNQPQHF. This chain connects TRBV12-1 to TRBJ1-5. TRBV12-1 is labeled a pseudogene. This CDR3 is built from 13 residues.

In its sample, this clone was seen a few times. This chain connects TRBV29-1 to TRBJ2-1; D gene ambiguous. The germline V gene encodes CDR1 SQVTM and CDR2 ANQGSEA. V lost 3 bases to trimming and J lost 3 bases, with 12 bases between them. This CDR3 contains 14 residues. The CDR3 here is CSVERYGDYNEQFF. In DNA, the CDR3 is TGCAGCGTTGAGAGGTACGGAGACTACAATGAGCAGTTCTTC.

This clone has only one observation. This chain connects TRBV15 to TRBJ2-3; 10 nucleotides line up with TRBD1. Germline values: CDR1 LNHNV, CDR2 YYDKDF (reference sequence). Losses at the gene ends were 0 bases for V and 4 bases for J; bases not matched to a gene: 10. This CDR3 has 18 amino acids. CDR3 nucleotides: TGTGCCACCAGCAGAGATCTCCCCGGGACAGGGGCGGCAGATACGCAGTATTTT. This encodes CATSRDLPGTGAADTQYF.

This chain connects TRBV11-2 to TRBJ2-7; D uncertain. The ends were cut back, 5 bases at V and 0 bases at J, with 14 bases in the middle. CDR3 size: 15 residues. Germline CDR1 is SGHAT and CDR2 is FQNNGV. CDR3 protein: CASSRRFFFSYEQYF. CDR3 nucleotides: TGTGCCAGCAGCCGGCGGTTTTTTTTCTCCTACGAGCAGTACTTC.

This chain connects TRBV5-4 to TRBJ1-2, with a tentative D call TRBD1 (6 bases). Trimming shortened V by 5 bases and J by 6 bases, and 17 bases separated the two germline ends. The V gene's germline CDR1 is SGHNT and CDR2 YYREEE (reference sequence). The CDR3 is 14 amino acids. The CDR3 sequence: CASSLQGRRDGYTF. In nucleotides, the CDR3 is TGTGCCAGCAGTCTTCAGGGGCGACGCGATGGCTACACCTTC.

This chain links TRBV27 with TRBJ2-7; D is undetermined. The CDR3 is 14 amino acids. Germline CDR1 MNHEY, CDR2 SMNVEV (reference sequence). Trimming cost V 5 bases and J 1 base, with 12 bases left between them. In nucleotides, the CDR3 is TGTGCCAGCAGTGCGACACGAATGTCCTACGAGCAGTACTTC. This gives the protein CASSATRMSYEQYF.

The CDR3 coding sequence is TGTGCCAGTAGTACTTCCGCGAAAGGGGTCACTAATGAAAAACTGTTTTTT. It yields the protein CASSTSAKGVTNEKLFF. The rearrangement joins TRBV19 to TRBJ1-4, with D maybe TRBD1 (5 bases). Germline loops: CDR1 LNHDA, CDR2 SQIVND (reference sequence). CDR3 length: 17 residues. V shed 4 bases and J shed 2 bases, with 17 bases lying between them.

This rearrangement joins TRBV20-1 to TRBJ2-7, with a possible D match to TRBD2 (5 bases). This CDR3 has 11 residues. V lost 3 bases and J lost 4, with 7 bases in between. Per germline, CDR1 DFQATT and CDR2 SNEGSKA (reference sequence). The CDR3 DNA is TGCAGTGCTAGCCGGACTTACGAGCAGTACTTC. This codes for CSASRTYEQYF.

This chain links TRBV6-5 with TRBJ1-1; D not certain. Germline CDR1 and CDR2: MNHEY and SVGAGI. With 4 bases removed from V and 11 bases from J, the gap between germline ends came to 20 bases. The CDR3 contains 14 residues. This CDR3 is CASSSHGRELKAFF. In DNA, the CDR3 is TGTGCCAGCAGTTCTCACGGACGGGAGTTGAAGGCTTTCTTT.